This T cell receptor (beta chain) derives from a study of T cell responses to AZD1222 COVID-19 vaccine. Assay: immunoSEQ multiplex PCR; the TCRdb copy retains only in-frame clones and omits some. The sample carries about 55,000 clones, 70% to 90% recorded once. CDR3 length: 13 amino acids. In germline, CDR1 is LNHDA, CDR2 SQIVND (reference sequence). The V gene end was trimmed by 7 bases and the J gene end by 4 bases; junction bases not matched to a gene: 3. Notes on this clone: Its antigen is unidentified.

Study-wide findings and caveats: Across the whole spike, CD4 TCRs peaked at regions 160-218 and 743-854. There were mostly white British donors and more females than males, and clonal diversity was possibly underestimated. Targeting of unmutated variant regions was reportedly seen in nearly half of spike-specific TCRs.

The specimen was peripheral blood, collected on day 0 of AZD1222 vaccination. This chain uses TRBV19 with TRBJ1-5; 8 bases are a match to TRBD1. The clonotype originates from an adult in good health. The CDR3 sequence is CASTWTGNQPQHF. The CDR3 DNA reads TGTGCCAGTACCTGGACAGGGAATCAGCCCCAGCATTTT. The variable domain in full, with the rest retrieved from reference TRBV19 and TRBJ1-5, is DGGITQSPKYLFRKEGQNVTLSCEQNLNHDAMYWYRQDPGQGLRLIYYSQIVNDFQKGDIAEGYSVSREKKESFPLTVTSAQKNPTAFYLCASTWTGNQPQHFGDGTRLSIL.